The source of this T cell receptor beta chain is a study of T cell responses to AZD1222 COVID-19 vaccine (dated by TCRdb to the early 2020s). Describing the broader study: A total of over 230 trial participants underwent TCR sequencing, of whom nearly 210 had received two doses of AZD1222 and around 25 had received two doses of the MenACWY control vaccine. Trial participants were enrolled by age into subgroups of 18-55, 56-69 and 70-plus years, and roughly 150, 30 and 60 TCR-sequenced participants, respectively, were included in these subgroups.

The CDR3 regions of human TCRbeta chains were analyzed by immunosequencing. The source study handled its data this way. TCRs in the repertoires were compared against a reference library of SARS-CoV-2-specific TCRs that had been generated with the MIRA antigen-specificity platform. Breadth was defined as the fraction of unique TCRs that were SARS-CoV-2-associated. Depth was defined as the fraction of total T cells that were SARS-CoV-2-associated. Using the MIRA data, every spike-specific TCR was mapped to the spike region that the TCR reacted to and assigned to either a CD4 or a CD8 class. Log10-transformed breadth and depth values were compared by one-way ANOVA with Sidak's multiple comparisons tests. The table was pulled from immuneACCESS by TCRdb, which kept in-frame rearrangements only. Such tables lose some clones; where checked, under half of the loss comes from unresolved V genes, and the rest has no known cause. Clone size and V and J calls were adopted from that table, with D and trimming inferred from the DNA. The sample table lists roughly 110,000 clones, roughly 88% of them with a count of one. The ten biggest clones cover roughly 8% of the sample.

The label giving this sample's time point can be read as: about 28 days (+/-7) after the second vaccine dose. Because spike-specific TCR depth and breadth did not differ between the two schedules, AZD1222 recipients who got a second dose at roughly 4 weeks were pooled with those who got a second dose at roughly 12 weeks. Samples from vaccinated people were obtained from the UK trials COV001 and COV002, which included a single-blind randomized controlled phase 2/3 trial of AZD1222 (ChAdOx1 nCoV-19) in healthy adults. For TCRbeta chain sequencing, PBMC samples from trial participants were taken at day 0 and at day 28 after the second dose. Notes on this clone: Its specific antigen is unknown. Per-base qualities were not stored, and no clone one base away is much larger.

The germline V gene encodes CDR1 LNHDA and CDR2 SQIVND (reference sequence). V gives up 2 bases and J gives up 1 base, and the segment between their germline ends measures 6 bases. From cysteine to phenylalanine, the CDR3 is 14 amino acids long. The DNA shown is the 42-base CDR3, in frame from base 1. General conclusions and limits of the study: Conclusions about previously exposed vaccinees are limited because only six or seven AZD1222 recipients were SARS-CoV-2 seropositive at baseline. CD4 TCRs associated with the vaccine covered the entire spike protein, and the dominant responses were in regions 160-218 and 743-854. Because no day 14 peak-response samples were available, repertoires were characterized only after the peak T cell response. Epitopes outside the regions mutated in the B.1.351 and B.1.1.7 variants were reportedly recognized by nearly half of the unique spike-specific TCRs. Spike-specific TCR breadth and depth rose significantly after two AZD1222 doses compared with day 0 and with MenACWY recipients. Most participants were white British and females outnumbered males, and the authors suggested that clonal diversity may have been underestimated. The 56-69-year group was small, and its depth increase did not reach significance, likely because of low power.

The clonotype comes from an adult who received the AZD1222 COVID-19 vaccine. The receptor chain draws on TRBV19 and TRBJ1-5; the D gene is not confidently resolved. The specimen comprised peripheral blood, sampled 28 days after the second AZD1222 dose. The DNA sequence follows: TGTGCCAGTAGTATATCGCACAGCAATCAGCCCCAGCATTTT. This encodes CASSISHSNQPQHF. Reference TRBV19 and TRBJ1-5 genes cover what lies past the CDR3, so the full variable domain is DGGITQSPKYLFRKEGQNVTLSCEQNLNHDAMYWYRQDPGQGLRLIYYSQIVNDFQKGDIAEGYSVSREKKESFPLTVTSAQKNPTAFYLCASSISHSNQPQHFGDGTRLSIL.